The rows below give T cell receptor beta chains drawn from one sample of a study of chemoradiotherapy in HPV16-positive cancers. Libraries were prepared by immunoSEQ multiplex PCR; TCRdb keeps only in-frame clonotypes and omits some of them. The profile covers about 2,500 clones, with 70% to 90% appearing a single time and roughly two fifths taken by the ten largest. The sequencing used tumor tissue, collected from a patient who underwent chemoradiotherapy. Source of these receptors: a human donor with HPV-associated anogenital cancer. CDR3s include the opening cysteine and the closing phenylalanine or tryptophan. A D gene is named only where the DNA matches it firmly. Size tells how often a clone was seen (once, few, many) or the class of an expanded clone, and some rows leave it out.

>TRBJ1-1|TRBV5-4|few|TRBD1
CASSLRDRGYPEAFF
TGTGCCAGCAGCCTCAGGGACAGGGGGTACCCTGAAGCTTTCTTT
>TRBJ1-5|TRBV19|NA|NA
CASRGGSNQPQHF
TGTGCCAGTAGGGGAGGAAGCAATCAGCCCCAGCATTTT
>TRBJ2-1|TRBV7-8|NA|TRBD2
CASSLGGPNEQFF
TGTGCCAGCAGCTTGGGAGGGCCCAATGAGCAGTTCTTC
>TRBJ2-5|TRBV6-5|NA|NA
CASSSADGTPETQYF
TGTGCCAGCAGTTCCGCCGACGGGACTCCGGAGACCCAGTACTTC
>TRBJ2-3|TRBV29-1|NA|NA
CSVGVYADTQYF
TGCAGCGTTGGGGTCTATGCAGATACGCAGTATTTT
>TRBJ2-7|TRBV30|NA|NA
CAVLLNYEQYF
TGTGCCGTTCTCTTAAACTACGAGCAGTACTTC
>TRBJ2-7|TRBV19|once|NA
CASSMVVTGTYEQYF
TGTGCCAGTAGTATGGTGGTAACAGGGACCTACGAGCAGTACTTC
>TRBJ2-5|TRBV28|NA|TRBD1
CASHKTGGGETQYF
TGTGCCAGCCACAAGACAGGGGGAGGAGAGACCCAGTACTTC
>TRBJ2-3|TRBV28|NA|TRBD2
CASSKAGGHTDTQYF
TGTGCCAGCAGTAAAGCGGGAGGGCACACAGATACGCAGTATTTT
>TRBJ1-1|TRBV5-6|NA|TRBD1
CASSSTRTGGSRSLEAFF
TGTGCCAGCAGCTCAACCAGGACAGGGGGCAGTAGGTCACTTGAAGCTTTCTTT
>TRBJ2-5|TRBV2|NA|TRBD1
CASSAGTGVFKTQYF
TGTGCCAGCAGTGCCGGGACAGGGGTTTTCAAGACCCAGTACTTC
>TRBJ2-2|TRBV4-2|few|NA
CASSQFRNTGELFF
TGTGCCAGCAGCCAATTTAGGAACACCGGGGAGCTGTTTTTT
>TRBJ2-7|TRBV4-3|once|TRBD1
CASSHGTGNEQYF
TGCGCCAGCAGCCATGGGACAGGGAACGAGCAGTACTTC
>TRBJ1-1|TRBV30|NA|NA
CAWRWGGENTEAFF
TGTGCCTGGAGGTGGGGTGGAGAGAACACTGAAGCTTTCTTT
>TRBJ2-7|TRBV28|large|NA
CASTLTGTAYEQYF
TGTGCCAGCACCCTGACCGGGACGGCCTACGAGCAGTACTTC
>TRBJ2-7|TRBV28|once|NA
CASSAPGLGSYEQYF
TGTGCCAGCAGCGCCCCCGGGTTAGGCTCCTACGAGCAGTACTTC
>TRBJ1-1|TRBV20-1|NA|NA
CSAPTGLAFF
TGCAGTGCTCCGACCGGATTAGCTTTCTTT
>TRBJ2-1|TRBV11-2|NA|TRBD2
CASSFTSGRVNEQFF
TGTGCCAGCAGCTTTACTAGCGGGAGGGTAAATGAGCAGTTCTTC
>TRBJ2-5|TRBV2|NA|TRBD2
CASTGLADTQETQYF
TGTGCCAGCACCGGACTAGCGGACACCCAAGAGACCCAGTACTTC
>TRBJ1-5|TRBV15|NA|NA
CATSRDPFRVSHQPQHF
TGTGCCACCAGCAGAGATCCGTTCAGGGTATCCCATCAGCCCCAGCATTTT
>TRBJ2-2|TRBV28|NA|NA
CASRALRARLYTGELFF
TGTGCCAGCAGGGCACTGAGGGCGAGGCTATACACCGGGGAGCTGTTTTTT
>TRBJ1-5|TRBV6-1|NA|NA
CASSGGSLSNQPQHF
TGTGCCAGCAGTGGCGGGTCTTTGAGCAATCAGCCCCAGCATTTT
>TRBJ2-1|TRBV7-7|NA|TRBD1
CASSLEDRGSYNEQFF
TGTGCTAGCAGCTTAGAGGACAGGGGCTCCTACAATGAGCAGTTCTTC
>TRBJ1-5|TRBV4-3|NA|TRBD1
CASSLDRGDNQPQHF
TGCGCCAGCAGCCTGGACAGGGGAGATAATCAGCCCCAGCATTTT
>TRBJ2-3|TRBV4-1|NA|NA
CASSQDDGYGTYPDTQYF
TGCGCCAGCAGCCAAGATGATGGCTACGGAACCTACCCAGATACGCAGTATTTT
>TRBJ2-7|TRBV5-1|few|TRBD1
CASSLGDSSYEQYF
TGCGCCAGCAGCTTGGGGGACAGCTCCTACGAGCAGTACTTC
>TRBJ2-1|TRBV4-2|NA|TRBD2
CASSQDGGGFNEQFF
TGTGCCAGCAGCCAAGATGGGGGGGGGTTTAATGAGCAGTTCTTC
>TRBJ2-1|TRBV7-9|once|NA
CASRDGGDEQFF
TGTGCCAGCAGGGATGGGGGTGATGAGCAGTTCTTC
>TRBJ2-2|TRBV4-2|NA|NA
CASSQYSLHSTGELFF
TGTGCCAGCAGCCAGTATTCGCTTCATTCCACCGGGGAGCTGTTTTTT
>TRBJ2-7|TRBV11-2|NA|TRBD1
CASSTDRGRYEQYF
TGTGCCAGCAGCACGGACAGGGGACGCTACGAGCAGTACTTC
>TRBJ1-1|TRBV28|NA|NA
CASSWGQAVEAFF
TGTGCCAGCAGTTGGGGACAAGCCGTTGAAGCTTTCTTT
>TRBJ2-3|TRBV7-3|NA|NA
CASSLSASHPLDTQYF
TGTGCCAGCAGCTTATCCGCTAGCCACCCTTTAGATACGCAGTATTTT
>TRBJ1-2|TRBV30|few|NA
CAWSFRGGDYGYTF
TGTGCCTGGAGCTTCAGGGGAGGTGACTATGGCTACACCTTC
>TRBJ1-1|TRBV9|NA|NA
CASSPRAEGTEAFF
TGTGCCAGCAGCCCCCGAGCGGAGGGCACTGAAGCTTTCTTT
>TRBJ2-7|TRBV5-4|NA|TRBD2
CASRPGLAGFGEQYF
TGTGCCAGCAGGCCTGGACTAGCGGGATTCGGCGAGCAGTACTTC
>TRBJ1-3|TRBV6-6|NA|NA
CASSHYRVSGNTIYF
TGTGCCAGCAGTCACTACAGGGTCTCTGGAAACACCATATATTTT
>TRBJ2-7|TRBV7-9|NA|NA
CASSLARESYEQYF
TGTGCCAGCAGCTTAGCGAGGGAAAGCTACGAGCAGTACTTC
>TRBJ2-4|TRBV5-1|few|NA
CASSLSTIQYF
TGCGCCAGCAGCTTGTCTACCATTCAGTACTTC